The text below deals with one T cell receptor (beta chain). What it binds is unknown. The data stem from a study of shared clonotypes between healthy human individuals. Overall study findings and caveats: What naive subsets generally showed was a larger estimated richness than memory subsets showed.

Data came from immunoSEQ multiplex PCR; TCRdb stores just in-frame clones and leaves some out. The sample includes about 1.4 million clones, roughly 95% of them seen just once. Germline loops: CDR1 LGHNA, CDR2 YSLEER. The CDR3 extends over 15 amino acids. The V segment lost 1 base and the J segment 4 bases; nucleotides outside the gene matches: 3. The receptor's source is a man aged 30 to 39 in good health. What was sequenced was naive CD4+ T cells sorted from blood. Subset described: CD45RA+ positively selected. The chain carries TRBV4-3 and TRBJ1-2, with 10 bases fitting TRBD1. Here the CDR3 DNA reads TGCGCCAGCAGCCAAGGGGGACAGGGGCCCTATGGCTACACCTTC. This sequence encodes CASSQGGQGPYGYTF.